The 11 T cell receptor beta chains below all came from one sample that was sequenced in a study of T cells in localized non-small cell lung cancer. Assay used: immunoSEQ multiplex PCR; TCRdb lists only in-frame clones, some missing. In the table there are around 140,000 clones, roughly 90% of which are singletons. The material sequenced was peripheral blood, taken before any cancer treatment. These receptors were taken from a female donor older than 55 with stage I lung adenocarcinoma.

The chain carries TRBV7-9 and TRBJ2-7, with TRBD1 matching over 8 bases. With V trimmed by 5 bases and J by 0 bases, 3 bases remained unmatched. The CDR3 extends over 14 amino acids. In germline, CDR1 is SEHNR, CDR2 FQNEAQ (reference sequence). The CDR3 protein is CASSRDRFSYEQYF. In nucleotides, the CDR3 is TGTGCCAGCAGCCGGGACAGGTTCTCCTACGAGCAGTACTTC.

The chain recombines TRBV18 with TRBJ1-3, with D possibly TRBD1 on 5 matching bases. This CDR3 is built from 16 residues. Germline lookup yields CDR1 KGHSH and CDR2 LQKENI. Trimming cost V 1 base and J 2 bases, with 12 bases left between them. The CDR3, as DNA: TGTGCCAGCTCACCACTTGAGGGGCAGGCTGGAAACACCATATATTTT. Translation gives CASSPLEGQAGNTIYF.

V and J are TRBV7-6 and TRBJ1-5; D gene unclear. This CDR3 is 13 amino acids long. V shed 0 bases and J shed 7 bases, with 7 bases lying between them. Germline lookup yields CDR1 SGHVS and CDR2 FNYEAQ. The CDR3 DNA is TGTGCCAGCAGCTTAGCTGATAGGCAGCCCCAGCATTTT. Translating gives CASSLADRQPQHF.

This clone has only one observation. The rearrangement joins TRBV2 to TRBJ2-7; possibly TRBD1 or TRBD2 for D (6 bases each). Germline-derived CDR1 and CDR2 are SNHLY and FYNNEI. V was pared by 2 bases and J by 7 bases, with 15 bases between. This CDR3 comprises 14 residues. The DNA for the CDR3 is TGTGCCAGCAGTGAATATGGGGGGCAAGGTGAGCAGTACTTC. This translates into CASSEYGGQGEQYF. The whole variable domain, remainder taken from reference TRBV2 and TRBJ2-7, is EPEVTQTPSHQVTQMGQEVILRCVPISNHLYFYWYRQILGQKVEFLVSFYNNEISEKSEIFDDQFSVERPDGSNFTLKIRSTKLEDSAMYFCASSEYGGQGEQYFGPGTRLTVT.

The V gene is TRBV29-1, the J gene TRBJ2-5, with 9 bases identical to TRBD1. CDR3 length: 12 residues. V was clipped by 6 bases and J by 3 bases; unmatched bases: 2. The germline CDR1 and CDR2 sequences are SQVTM and ANQGSEA. CDR3: CSVRTGEETQYF. DNA for the CDR3: TGCAGCGTCCGGACAGGGGAAGAGACCCAGTACTTC.

The rearrangement joins TRBV10-3 to TRBJ2-3, with TRBD2 matching 10 bases. This CDR3 has 19 residues. The V segment lost 0 bases and the J segment 1 base; nucleotides outside the gene matches: 10. Germline CDR1 ENHRY, CDR2 SYGVKD. CDR3 residues: CAISESGLAGAHRTDTQYF. As DNA, the CDR3 is TGTGCCATCAGTGAGTCGGGGCTAGCGGGAGCTCATCGCACAGATACGCAGTATTTT.

V and J are TRBV28 and TRBJ2-2, with a possible D match to TRBD2 (5 bases). CDR1 and CDR2 (germline): MDHEN, SYDVKM. Trimming pared 6 bases from V and 7 bases from J, leaving 9 bases between. The CDR3 totals 12 residues. CDR3 loop: CASRRGSGELFF. In nucleotides, the CDR3 is TGTGCCAGCAGAAGAGGGAGCGGGGAGCTGTTTTTT. Variable domain in full (rest from reference TRBV28 and TRBJ2-2): DVKVTQSSRYLVKRTGEKVFLECVQDMDHENMFWYRQDPGLGLRLIYFSYDVKMKEKGDIPEGYSVSREKKERFSLILESASTNQTSMYLCASRRGSGELFFGEGSRLTVL.

The chain has TRBV15 and TRBJ2-5; D remains ambiguous. Trimming left V 6 bases short and J 0 bases short, with 23 bases between. The CDR3 runs to 18 residues. Germline V gene lookup returns CDR1 LNHNV and CDR2 YYDKDF (reference sequence). In DNA, the CDR3 is TGTGCCACCAGTCCCCCGATTGAGATTACAGACAACCAAGAGACCCAGTACTTC. It yields the protein CATSPPIEITDNQETQYF.

The chain recombines TRBV27 with TRBJ2-3, with 8 bases identical to TRBD2. Germline V gene lookup returns CDR1 MNHEY and CDR2 SMNVEV (reference sequence). This CDR3 is built from 16 residues. Trimming removed 3 bases from V and 6 bases from J; junction bases left unmatched: 11. CDR3 protein: CASSFSLSGSMDTQYF. As DNA, the CDR3 is TGTGCCAGCAGTTTTTCCCTGAGCGGGAGTATGGATACGCAGTATTTT.

The sample holds one count of this clone. The chain recombines TRBV10-1 with TRBJ2-1, with D unresolved. Germline V gene sequence: CDR1 WNHNN, CDR2 SYGVQD (reference sequence). The V end lost 4 bases, the J end lost 4 bases, and 8 bases lay between the germline ends. CDR3 length: 13 amino acids. DNA of the CDR3: TGCGCCAGCAGTGGGCAGCAGTACAATGAGCAGTTCTTC. The encoded protein is CASSGQQYNEQFF.

The chain couples TRBV7-9 to TRBJ2-7, with 9 bases matching TRBD2. The J segment lost 0 bases and the V segment lost 5 bases, leaving 14 bases of the junction unmatched. This CDR3 contains 18 residues. CDR1 and CDR2 from the germline V gene are SEHNR and FQNEAQ (reference sequence). The CDR3 sequence is CASSNWGAGGISSYEQYF. In DNA, the CDR3 is TGTGCCAGCAGCAACTGGGGAGCGGGAGGAATCTCCTCCTACGAGCAGTACTTC.